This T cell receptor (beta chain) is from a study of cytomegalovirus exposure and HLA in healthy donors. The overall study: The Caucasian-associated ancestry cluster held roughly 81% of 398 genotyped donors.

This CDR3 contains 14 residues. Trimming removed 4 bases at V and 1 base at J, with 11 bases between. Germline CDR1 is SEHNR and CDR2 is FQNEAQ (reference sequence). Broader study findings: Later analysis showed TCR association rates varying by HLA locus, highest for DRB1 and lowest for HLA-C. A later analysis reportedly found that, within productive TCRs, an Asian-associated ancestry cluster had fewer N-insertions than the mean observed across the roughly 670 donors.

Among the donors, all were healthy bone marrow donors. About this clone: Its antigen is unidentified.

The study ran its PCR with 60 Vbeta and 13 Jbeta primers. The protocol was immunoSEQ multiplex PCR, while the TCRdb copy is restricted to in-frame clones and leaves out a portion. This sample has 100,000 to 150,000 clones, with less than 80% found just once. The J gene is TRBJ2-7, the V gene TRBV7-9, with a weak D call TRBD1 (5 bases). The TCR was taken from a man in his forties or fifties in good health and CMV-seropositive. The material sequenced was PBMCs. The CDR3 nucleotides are TGTGCCAGCAGCTCTGGCAGGGTTTCCTACGAGCAGTACTTC. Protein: CASSSGRVSYEQYF.